The 25 T cell receptor beta chains below come from one sample, sequenced in a study of beta chain features in type 1 diabetes. Study-level results: Significant though moderate, a shortening of TCRB CDR3s appeared in all four CD4+ subsets of Type 1 diabetes patients.

Investigators reverse transcribed all isolated RNA, so they sequenced expressed TCRB transcripts. TCRdb's copy holds only in-frame clones and misses some; the assay was immunoSEQ multiplex PCR. The table records around 160,000 clones, 7.5% to 9.5% of them present only once. These receptors have no identified antigens. The sample was central memory CD4+ T cells from blood. Receptor source: a woman aged 18-30 years with type 1 diabetes.

This chain connects TRBV7-2 to TRBJ1-1; D perhaps matches TRBD1 (5 bases). V lost 0 bases and J lost 4, with 15 bases in between. The CDR3 covers 16 residues. CDR1 and CDR2 from the germline V gene are SGHTA and FQGNSA. CDR3 in amino acids: CASSLAGLQGGTEAFF. CDR3 DNA: TGTGCCAGCAGCTTAGCGGGCCTCCAGGGAGGCACTGAAGCTTTCTTT. Combining the CDR3 with reference TRBV7-2 and TRBJ1-1 gives the whole variable domain GAGVSQSPSNKVTEKGKDVELRCDPISGHTALYWYRQSLGQGLEFLIYFQGNSAPDKSGLPSDRFSAERTGGSVSTLTIQRTQQEDSAVYLCASSLAGLQGGTEAFFGQGTRLTVV.

This clone was counted a few times. The chain recombines TRBV9 with TRBJ1-5; 7 bases are a match to TRBD1. The CDR3 has 14 residues. CDR1 is SGDLS and CDR2 is YYNGEE in the germline V gene. The ends lost 0 bases at V and 10 bases at J; junction bases unmatched: 7. CDR3 residues: CASSVGTGNGPQHF. CDR3 bases: TGTGCCAGCAGCGTAGGGACAGGCAACGGCCCCCAGCATTTT.

This chain connects TRBV7-2 to TRBJ2-3; no firm D call. The V gene lost 4 bases and the J gene lost 6 bases, with 8 bases spanning the gap. CDR3 size: 12 residues. Germline V gene data show CDR1 as SGHTA and CDR2 as FQGNSA. The CDR3 protein is CASSSTTDTQYF. Here the CDR3 DNA reads TGTGCCAGCAGCTCTACCACCGATACGCAGTATTTT.

The chain recombines TRBV10-3 with TRBJ2-1; perhaps TRBD1 as D (5 bases). The germline V gene encodes CDR1 ENHRY and CDR2 SYGVKD. The V gene lost 2 bases and the J gene lost 7 bases, with 12 bases spanning the gap. The CDR3 consists of 14 residues. This CDR3 is CAISEVDTGNEQFF. The CDR3 DNA follows: TGTGCCATCAGTGAGGTGGACACTGGTAATGAGCAGTTCTTC.

This clone turned up a few times. The V gene is TRBV7-2, the J gene TRBJ2-3; possible D gene TRBD2, 6 bases. The CDR3 runs to 17 residues. Trimming removed 2 bases at V and 1 base at J, with 16 bases between. Per germline, CDR1 SGHTA and CDR2 FQGNSA. CDR3 bases: TGTGCCAGCAGCTTATCCAACGTCGGCGGGGGCACAGATACGCAGTATTTT. Amino acids: CASSLSNVGGGTDTQYF. The variable domain in full, completed from reference TRBV7-2 and TRBJ2-3, reads GAGVSQSPSNKVTEKGKDVELRCDPISGHTALYWYRQSLGQGLEFLIYFQGNSAPDKSGLPSDRFSAERTGGSVSTLTIQRTQQEDSAVYLCASSLSNVGGGTDTQYFGPGTRLTVL.

This clone was seen a handful of times. For the CDR3, the DNA is TGTGCCAGCAGCCCCGGGGGGGCCACAGATACGCAGTATTTT. This sequence encodes CASSPGGATDTQYF. The chain couples TRBV7-2 to TRBJ2-3; 8 bases line up with TRBD2. Germline assignment: CDR1 SGHTA and CDR2 FQGNSA. Unmatched junction bases numbered 3, after V lost 5 bases and J lost 2 bases. The CDR3 has 14 residues.

This clone was counted a few times. The chain couples TRBV5-1 to TRBJ2-3; 10 bases are a match to TRBD2. Germline loops: CDR1 SGHRS, CDR2 YFSETQ. The junction had 5 bases not matched to a gene; V was cut back by 5 bases and J by 2 bases. This CDR3 region has 15 residues. In DNA, the CDR3 is TGCGCCAGCAGGAAAGGACTAGCGGACACAGATACGCAGTATTTT. It encodes CASRKGLADTDTQYF.

The CDR3 DNA follows: TGTGCCAGCAGCTTAGAGGGCCCTAGCGATACCTACAATGAGCAGTTCTTC. This gives the protein CASSLEGPSDTYNEQFF. V usage is TRBV7-2 and J usage is TRBJ2-1; D is perhaps TRBD2 (6 bases). V lost 1 base and J lost 2, with 15 bases in between. The germline V gene encodes CDR1 SGHTA and CDR2 FQGNSA. The CDR3 contains 17 residues.

This clone has only a few counts. The chain has TRBV4-3 and TRBJ1-2, with TRBD1 matching over 7 bases. CDR1 and CDR2 from the germline V gene are LGHNA and YSLEER. After removal of 0 bases from V and 0 bases from J, the junction contained 4 bases not matched to a gene. The CDR3 contains 16 residues. The CDR3 spells CASSQEIGTANYGYTF. The CDR3 DNA follows: TGCGCCAGCAGCCAAGAAATCGGGACAGCTAACTATGGCTACACCTTC.

This chain joins TRBV7-8 and TRBJ2-3; TRBD2 aligns across 8 bases. After removal of 6 bases from V and 0 bases from J, the junction contained 20 bases not matched to a gene. Germline assignment: CDR1 SGHVS and CDR2 FQNEAQ. There are 20 residues in the CDR3. The CDR3 sequence: CASSALAVPPASGSTDTQYF. The CDR3 DNA is TGTGCCAGCAGTGCTTTAGCGGTACCACCGGCTAGCGGGAGCACAGATACGCAGTATTTT.

This clone was recorded a few times. This chain links TRBV9 with TRBJ1-2, with D hard to call. The V end was cut by 3 bases, the J end by 0 bases, with 9 bases between. Germline values: CDR1 SGDLS, CDR2 YYNGEE. This CDR3 comprises 14 residues. DNA for the CDR3: TGTGCCAGCAGCGCCAGAAATTCTAACTATGGCTACACCTTC. This translates into CASSARNSNYGYTF.

This clone was detected only a few times. The gene calls are TRBV28 and TRBJ2-1, with TRBD1 identical over 7 bases. This CDR3 is 13 amino acids long. Germline loops: CDR1 MDHEN, CDR2 SYDVKM. Losses at the gene ends were 5 bases for V and 7 bases for J; bases not matched to a gene: 5. The CDR3 reads CASSSTGVNEQFF. CDR3 coding DNA: TGTGCCAGCAGTAGCACAGGGGTGAATGAGCAGTTCTTC.

This clone has just a few counts. This sequence joins TRBV5-4 and TRBJ2-1; TRBD1 agrees at 10 bases. V lost 4 bases to trimming and J lost 7 bases; unmatched junction nucleotides: 5. The germline gives CDR1 SGHNT, CDR2 YYREEE (reference sequence). This CDR3 is 14 amino acids long. Here the CDR3 DNA reads TGTGCCAGCAGCCGGGACAGGGGTTCGAATGAGCAGTTCTTC. Translating gives CASSRDRGSNEQFF.

The rearrangement joins TRBV4-2 to TRBJ2-7; TRBD2 is a possible D gene (5 bases). The CDR3 is made up of 14 amino acids. Per germline, CDR1 LGHNA and CDR2 YNFKEQ. Trimming stripped 5 bases from V and 1 base from J, with 12 bases between. CDR3 amino acids: CASSVSLESYEQYF. The CDR3, as DNA: TGTGCCAGCAGCGTCTCACTAGAGTCCTACGAGCAGTACTTC.

The chain uses TRBV19 and TRBJ2-7, with 8 nucleotides matching TRBD1. The V segment lost 5 bases and the J segment 0 bases; nucleotides outside the gene matches: 3. Germline lookup yields CDR1 LNHDA and CDR2 SQIVND (reference sequence). The CDR3 consists of 14 residues. Here the CDR3 DNA reads TGTGCCAGTAGTGCCACAGGGGGCTCCTACGAGCAGTACTTC. Its translation: CASSATGGSYEQYF.

CDR3 DNA sequence: TGCAGCGTTGCCGGGGACAGGGGAACAAGAAAAGAGACCCAGTACTTC. This encodes CSVAGDRGTRKETQYF. The V call is TRBV29-1, the J call TRBJ2-5; 10 bases map to TRBD1. Germline V gives CDR1 SQVTM, CDR2 ANQGSEA. The CDR3 covers 16 residues. V trimming: 4 bases; J trimming: 3 bases; junction bases outside the gene matches: 11.

This chain uses TRBV4-3 with TRBJ2-1, with 8 nucleotides matching TRBD2. This CDR3 has 15 amino acids. Trimming removed 3 bases from V and 6 bases from J; junction bases left unmatched: 7. The V gene's germline CDR1 is LGHNA and CDR2 YSLEER. The CDR3 region has the DNA TGCGCCAGCAGCCACAGCGGGAGCGGGAGCAATGAGCAGTTCTTC. Translated, it gives CASSHSGSGSNEQFF.

This clone was observed a handful of times. The V gene is TRBV4-2, the J gene TRBJ2-3; 8 nucleotides agree with TRBD2. The junction had 10 bases not matched to a gene; V was cut back by 4 bases and J by 4 bases. In germline, CDR1 is LGHNA, CDR2 YNFKEQ. The length of the CDR3 is 16 residues. Here the CDR3 reads CASSLELAGWADTQYF. CDR3 in DNA: TGTGCCAGCAGCCTCGAATTAGCGGGATGGGCAGATACGCAGTATTTT.

This clone was seen a few times. The chain couples TRBV9 to TRBJ2-5, with D unresolved. The CDR3 contains 14 residues. The germline V gene has CDR1 SGDLS and CDR2 YYNGEE. V lost 0 bases, J lost 2 bases, and 8 bases lay in between. CDR3 bases: TGTGCCAGCAGCGTAGGCGCCCAACAAGAGACCCAGTACTTC. Translating it yields CASSVGAQQETQYF.

This clone showed up just a few times. The rearrangement uses TRBV4-3 and TRBJ2-7; 9 bases line up with TRBD1. Germline CDR1 reads LGHNA; CDR2 reads YSLEER. Trimming at V came to 1 base and at J to 6 bases, leaving 7 bases not matched to a gene. The CDR3 consists of 15 residues. The CDR3 bases are TGCGCCAGCAGCCAAGCAGACGGGACAGGGAGCGAGCAGTACTTC. Translation gives CASSQADGTGSEQYF.

This clone was picked up a small number of times. The genes are TRBV5-1 and TRBJ2-7; 9 bases are a match to TRBD2. The CDR3 consists of 15 residues. V dropped 0 bases and J dropped 6; count of bases not matched to a gene: 7. The germline V gene has CDR1 SGHRS and CDR2 YFSETQ. The chain's CDR3 is CASSLVSSGTSEQYF. The CDR3 nucleotides read TGCGCCAGCAGCTTGGTATCTAGCGGGACCTCCGAGCAGTACTTC.

Many counts were recorded for this clone. The chain has TRBV5-6 and TRBJ1-6; unclear D gene. CDR3 length: 12 residues. Between the trimmed V and J ends, which lost 1 base and 14 bases, there was a span of 10 bases. The V gene's germline CDR1 is SGHDT and CDR2 YYEEEE. CDR3 sequence (DNA): TGTGCCAGCAGCTTGTACTCCGGGGCCCTCCACTTT. Translation gives CASSLYSGALHF.

V and J are TRBV2 and TRBJ2-7, with TRBD1 matching over 9 bases. The CDR3 is made up of 14 amino acids. V shed 3 bases and J 3 bases; nucleotides not matched to a gene: 3. Germline V gene data show CDR1 as SNHLY and CDR2 as FYNNEI. The CDR3 bases are TGTGCCAGCAGTGAGGACAGGGGTGACTACGAGCAGTACTTC. As protein: CASSEDRGDYEQYF. Full variable domain (outside the CDR3, taken from reference TRBV2 and TRBJ2-7): EPEVTQTPSHQVTQMGQEVILRCVPISNHLYFYWYRQILGQKVEFLVSFYNNEISEKSEIFDDQFSVERPDGSNFTLKIRSTKLEDSAMYFCASSEDRGDYEQYFGPGTRLTVT.

The J gene is TRBJ2-2, the V gene TRBV11-2; tentatively, D is TRBD1 (6 bases). The germline V gene encodes CDR1 SGHAT and CDR2 FQNNGV. The germline V and J ends were trimmed by 1 base and 6 bases, with 18 bases remaining between them. The CDR3 consists of 17 residues. The CDR3 spells CASSLASLQGSAGELFF. In DNA form, the CDR3 reads TGTGCCAGCAGCTTAGCCTCCCTGCAGGGGTCGGCCGGGGAGCTGTTTTTT.

This clone was detected only a few times. The chain is built from TRBV11-2 and TRBJ1-2; 8 bases map to TRBD1. Germline V gives CDR1 SGHAT, CDR2 FQNNGV. This CDR3 has 14 residues. V gave up 5 bases and J gave up 7 bases; unmatched junction bases: 9. The CDR3 protein is CASSPRTGIGGYTF. CDR3 in DNA: TGTGCCAGCAGCCCCCGGACAGGGATAGGTGGCTACACCTTC. Using reference TRBV11-2 and TRBJ1-2 for the parts outside the CDR3, the full variable domain is EAGVAQSPRYKIIEKRQSVAFWCNPISGHATLYWYQQILGQGPKLLIQFQNNGVVDDSQLPKDRFSAERLKGVDSTLKIQPAKLEDSAVYLCASSPRTGIGGYTFGSGTRLTVV.